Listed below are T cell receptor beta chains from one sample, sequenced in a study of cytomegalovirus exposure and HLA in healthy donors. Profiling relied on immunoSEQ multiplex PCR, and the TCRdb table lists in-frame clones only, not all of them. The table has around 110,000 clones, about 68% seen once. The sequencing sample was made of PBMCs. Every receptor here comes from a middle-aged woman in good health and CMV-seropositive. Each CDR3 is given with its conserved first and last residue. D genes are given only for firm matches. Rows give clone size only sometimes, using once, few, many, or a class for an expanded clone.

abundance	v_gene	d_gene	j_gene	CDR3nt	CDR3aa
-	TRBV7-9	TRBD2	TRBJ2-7	TGTGCCAGCAGCTCCGGAGCTAGCGGGGGCTATGAGCCCTACGAGCAGTACTTC	CASSSGASGGYEPYEQYF
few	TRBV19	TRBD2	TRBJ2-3	TGTGCCAGTAGTCCCCGACTAGCGGGAGCGGGTAGCACAGATACGCAGTATTTT	CASSPRLAGAGSTDTQYF
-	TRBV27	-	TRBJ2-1	TGTGCCAGCACTCCCATCTTAGGAACCCTAGGTACCAATGAGCAGTTCTTC	CASTPILGTLGTNEQFF
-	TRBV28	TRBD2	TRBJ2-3	TGTGCCAGCAGTCGATTTAGCGGGAGCTTCCGTCGGACAGATACGCAGTATTTT	CASSRFSGSFRRTDTQYF
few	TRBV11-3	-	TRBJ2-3	TGTGCCAGTTCACAGGAAAAAGATACGCAGTATTTT	CASSQEKDTQYF
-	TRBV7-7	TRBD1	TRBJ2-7	TGTGCTAGCAGCATTGGGACAGGTCCCTACGAGCAGTACTTC	CASSIGTGPYEQYF
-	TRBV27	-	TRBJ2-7	TGTGCCACCAGAGCGAGGGGGATTGGCGAGCAGTACTTC	CATRARGIGEQYF
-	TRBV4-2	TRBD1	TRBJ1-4	TGTGCCAGCAGCCAAGACCCAGACAGGGGAGGCGAAAAACTGTTTTTT	CASSQDPDRGGEKLFF
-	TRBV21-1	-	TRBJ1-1	TGTGCCAGCAGGAGGTGGGGGGGTATGCGGGCAGTCGGCACTGAAGCTTTCTTT	CASRRWGGMRAVGTEAFF
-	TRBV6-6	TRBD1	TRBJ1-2	TGTGCCAGCAGTTACTCGACAGGGTGGGACTACACCTTC	CASSYSTGWDYTF
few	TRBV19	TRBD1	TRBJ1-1	TGTGCCAGTACCACGACAGGGGAAGACGAAGCTTTCTTT	CASTTTGEDEAFF
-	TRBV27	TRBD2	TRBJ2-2	TGTGCCAGCAGGCTAGCGGGGCCGGGCGGGGAGCTGTTTTTT	CASRLAGPGGELFF
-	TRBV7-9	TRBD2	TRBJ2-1	TGTGCCAGCAGCCCCCGTCGGCTAGCGGGTCGAACCCACAATGAGCAGTTCTTC	CASSPRRLAGRTHNEQFF
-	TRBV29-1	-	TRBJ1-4	TGCAGCGTTGAACCGGGGACTAATGAAAAACTGTTTTTT	CSVEPGTNEKLFF
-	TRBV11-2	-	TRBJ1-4	TGTGCCAGCAGCTTAGGCGGAACGATTAATGAAAAACTGTTTTTT	CASSLGGTINEKLFF
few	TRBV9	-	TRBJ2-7	TGTGCCAGCAGCGCGGCCGCGGGACAGAGCTCCTACGAGCAGTACTTC	CASSAAAGQSSYEQYF
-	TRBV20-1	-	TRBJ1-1	TGCAGTGCTACCTTGGGCGAAGCTTTCTTT	CSATLGEAFF
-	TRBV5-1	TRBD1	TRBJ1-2	TGCGCCAGCAGCCGAACAGGGGGCGAAGACTATGGCTACACCTTC	CASSRTGGEDYGYTF
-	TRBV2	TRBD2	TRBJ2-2	TGTGCCACCTCGGGACTAGCGCACACCGGGGAGCTGTTTTTT	CATSGLAHTGELFF
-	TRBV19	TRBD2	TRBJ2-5	TGTGCCAGTAGCCGGGGGGAAGAGACCCAGTACTTC	CASSRGEETQYF
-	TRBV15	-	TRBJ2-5	TGTGCCACCAGCACCACTAGACAGGTCCAAGAGACCCAGTACTTC	CATSTTRQVQETQYF
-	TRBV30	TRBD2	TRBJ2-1	TGTGCCTGGAGTGTACTAGCGGGAGGATTGAATGAGCAGTTCTTC	CAWSVLAGGLNEQFF
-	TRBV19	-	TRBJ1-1	TGTGCCAGTAGAGATATAGGTAGAGGTGAAGCTTTCTTT	CASRDIGRGEAFF
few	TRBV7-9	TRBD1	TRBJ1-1	TGTGCCAGCAGCTTAGGACAGGGAGTGAACACTGAAGCTTTCTTT	CASSLGQGVNTEAFF
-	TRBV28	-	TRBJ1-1	TGTGCCAGCATCTCAGGGTTTCAGGCTTTCTTT	CASISGFQAFF
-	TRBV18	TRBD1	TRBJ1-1	TGTGCCAGCTCACCAGGGAACAGGGGCACTGAAGCTTTCTTT	CASSPGNRGTEAFF
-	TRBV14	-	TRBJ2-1	TGTGCCAGCAGCCCGGGACTCTCGAATGAGCAGTTCTTC	CASSPGLSNEQFF
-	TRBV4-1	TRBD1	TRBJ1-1	TGCGCCAGCAGCTTTAGGACAGGGGAAACTGAAGCTTTCTTT	CASSFRTGETEAFF
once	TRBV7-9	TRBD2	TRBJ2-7	TGTGCCAGCAGCTTAGTCCTAGCGGGATCCTACGAGCAGTACTTC	CASSLVLAGSYEQYF
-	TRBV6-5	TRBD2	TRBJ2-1	TGTGCCAGCAGTTACTCACGACTAGCGGGAGAGGATGAGCAGTTCTTC	CASSYSRLAGEDEQFF
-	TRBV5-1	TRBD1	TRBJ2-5	TGCGCCAGCGGACTGGGACAGTACCAAGAGACCCAGTACTTC	CASGLGQYQETQYF
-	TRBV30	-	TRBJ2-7	TGTGCCTGGAGTGTAGGAGGCGAGCAGTACTTC	CAWSVGGEQYF
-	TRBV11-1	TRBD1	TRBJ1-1	TGTGCCAGCAGCACCTCACAGGGGGATGCGGCTTTCTTT	CASSTSQGDAAFF
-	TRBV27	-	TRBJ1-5	TGTGCCAGCAGTAAGGACAGTTATAGCAATCAGCCCCAGCATTTT	CASSKDSYSNQPQHF
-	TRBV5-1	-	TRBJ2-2	TGCGCCAGCATCCCACAGGTCGGCACCGGGGAGCTGTTTTTT	CASIPQVGTGELFF
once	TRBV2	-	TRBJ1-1	TGTGCCAACGGGAGGGACACTGAAGCTTTCTTT	CANGRDTEAFF